This T cell receptor (beta chain) was obtained from a study of shared clonotypes between healthy human individuals. This clone appeared once. This table comes from immunoSEQ multiplex PCR, and its TCRdb copy is limited to in-frame clones, with some not included. This sample has fewer than 650,000 clones, with around 81% found just once. Germline lookup yields CDR1 LNHDA and CDR2 SQIVND (reference sequence). V gave up 2 bases and J gave up 3 bases, with 7 bases separating them. CDR3 length equals 13 residues. Sequencing was carried out using PBMCs. J is TRBJ1-2 and V is TRBV19, with D perhaps matching TRBD1 (6 bases). The TCR was taken from a woman aged 35 to 49 in good health. Some clones in this sample may be carry-over from other donors' samples. The CDR3 region is CASSIRTDYGYTF. The CDR3 bases are TGTGCCAGTAGTATAAGGACAGACTATGGCTACACCTTC.